This T cell receptor (beta chain) stems from a study of blood T cell repertoires in COVID-19. Study background: Researchers got acute and convalescent COVID-19 samples from the United States, Italy and Spain. The cDNA or gDNA used as material had been derived from T cells, B-cell-depleted T cells, or PBMCs.

Germline CDR1 is ENHRY and CDR2 is SYGVKD. The ends lost 6 bases at V and 6 bases at J; junction bases unmatched: 19. CDR3 length: 17 amino acids. Source study methods: Scientists estimated how many nucleated cells there were by amplifying reference gene primers. Data came from immunoSEQ multiplex PCR; TCRdb stores just in-frame clones and leaves some out. Clone size and the V and J calls come from that table; the DNA yielded D and trimming. The data contain 250,000 to 350,000 clones, approximately 87% of them singletons. This receptor was obtained from a woman in her forties or fifties with active or convalescent COVID-19. Sequenced sample: peripheral blood. The chain carries TRBV10-3 and TRBJ1-1; the match to TRBD1 covers 7 bases. As DNA, the CDR3 is TGTGCCATCAGCCGAAACAGTAACAGGGGATCCCTCGCTGAAGCTTTCTTT. This sequence encodes CAISRNSNRGSLAEAFF.